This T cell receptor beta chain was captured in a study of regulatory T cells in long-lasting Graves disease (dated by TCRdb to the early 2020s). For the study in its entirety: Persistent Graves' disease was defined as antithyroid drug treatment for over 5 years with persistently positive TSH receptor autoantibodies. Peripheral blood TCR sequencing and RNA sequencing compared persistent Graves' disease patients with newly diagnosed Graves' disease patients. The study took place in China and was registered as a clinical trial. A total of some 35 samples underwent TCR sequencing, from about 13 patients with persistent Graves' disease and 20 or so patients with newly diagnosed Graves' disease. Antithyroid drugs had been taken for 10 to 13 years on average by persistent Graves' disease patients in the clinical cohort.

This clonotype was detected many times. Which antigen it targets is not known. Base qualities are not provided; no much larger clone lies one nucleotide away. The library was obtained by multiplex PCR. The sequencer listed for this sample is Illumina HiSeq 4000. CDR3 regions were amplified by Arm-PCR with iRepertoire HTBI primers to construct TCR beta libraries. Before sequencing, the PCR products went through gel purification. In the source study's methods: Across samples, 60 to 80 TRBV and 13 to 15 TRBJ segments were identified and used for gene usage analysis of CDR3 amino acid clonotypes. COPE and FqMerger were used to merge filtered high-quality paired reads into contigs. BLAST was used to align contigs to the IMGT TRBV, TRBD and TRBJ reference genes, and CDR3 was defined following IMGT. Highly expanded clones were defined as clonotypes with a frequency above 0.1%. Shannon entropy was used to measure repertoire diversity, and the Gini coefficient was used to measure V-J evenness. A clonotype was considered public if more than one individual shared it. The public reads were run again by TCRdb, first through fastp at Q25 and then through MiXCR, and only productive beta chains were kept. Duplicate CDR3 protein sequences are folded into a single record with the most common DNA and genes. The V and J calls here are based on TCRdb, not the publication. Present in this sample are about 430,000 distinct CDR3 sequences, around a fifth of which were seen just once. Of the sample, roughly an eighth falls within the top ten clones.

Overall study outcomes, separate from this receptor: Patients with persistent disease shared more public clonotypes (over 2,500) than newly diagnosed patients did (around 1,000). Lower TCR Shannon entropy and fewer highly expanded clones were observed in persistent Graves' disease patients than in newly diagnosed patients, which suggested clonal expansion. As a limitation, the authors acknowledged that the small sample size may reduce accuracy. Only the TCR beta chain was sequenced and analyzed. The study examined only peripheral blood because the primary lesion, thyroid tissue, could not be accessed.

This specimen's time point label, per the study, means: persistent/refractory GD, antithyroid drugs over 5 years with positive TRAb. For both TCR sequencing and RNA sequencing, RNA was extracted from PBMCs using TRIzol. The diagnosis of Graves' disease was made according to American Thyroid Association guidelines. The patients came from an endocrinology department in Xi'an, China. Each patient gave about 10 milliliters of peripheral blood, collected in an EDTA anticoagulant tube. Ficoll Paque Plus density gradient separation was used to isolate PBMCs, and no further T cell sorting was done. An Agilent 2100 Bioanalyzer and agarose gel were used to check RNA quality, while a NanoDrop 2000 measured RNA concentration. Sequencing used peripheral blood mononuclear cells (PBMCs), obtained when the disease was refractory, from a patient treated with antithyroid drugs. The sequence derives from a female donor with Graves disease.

At the DNA level, the sequence is TGCAGTGCAGGGACTAGCGAGGAGACCCAGTACTTC. Translation gives CSAGTSEETQYF. The chain employs TRBV20-1 and TRBJ2-5; TRBD2 fits 10 bases in the junction. From its cysteine to its phenylalanine, the CDR3 spans 12 amino acids. The sequence is cut down to CDR3 DNA, 36 bases in frame from base 1. The germline V gene (reference sequence) gives CDR1 as DFQATT and CDR2 as SNEGSKA. Germline trimming amounts to 6 bases on V and 5 bases on J, with 3 as the count of junction bases outside the gene matches.